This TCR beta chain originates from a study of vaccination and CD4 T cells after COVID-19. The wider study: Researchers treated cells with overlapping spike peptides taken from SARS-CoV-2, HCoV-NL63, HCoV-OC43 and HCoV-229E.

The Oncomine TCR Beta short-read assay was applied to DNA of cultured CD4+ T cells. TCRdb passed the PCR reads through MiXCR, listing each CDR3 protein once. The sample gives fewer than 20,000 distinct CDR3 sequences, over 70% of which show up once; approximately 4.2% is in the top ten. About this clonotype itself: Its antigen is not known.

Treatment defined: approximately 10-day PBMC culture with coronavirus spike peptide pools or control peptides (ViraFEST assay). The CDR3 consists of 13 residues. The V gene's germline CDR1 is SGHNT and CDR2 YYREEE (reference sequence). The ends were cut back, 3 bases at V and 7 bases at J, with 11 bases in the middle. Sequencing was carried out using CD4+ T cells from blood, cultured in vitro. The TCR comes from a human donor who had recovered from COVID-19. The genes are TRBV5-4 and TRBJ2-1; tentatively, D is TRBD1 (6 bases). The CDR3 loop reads CASSSTGPNEQFF. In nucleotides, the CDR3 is TGTGCCAGCAGCTCGACAGGCCCAAATGAGCAGTTCTTC.